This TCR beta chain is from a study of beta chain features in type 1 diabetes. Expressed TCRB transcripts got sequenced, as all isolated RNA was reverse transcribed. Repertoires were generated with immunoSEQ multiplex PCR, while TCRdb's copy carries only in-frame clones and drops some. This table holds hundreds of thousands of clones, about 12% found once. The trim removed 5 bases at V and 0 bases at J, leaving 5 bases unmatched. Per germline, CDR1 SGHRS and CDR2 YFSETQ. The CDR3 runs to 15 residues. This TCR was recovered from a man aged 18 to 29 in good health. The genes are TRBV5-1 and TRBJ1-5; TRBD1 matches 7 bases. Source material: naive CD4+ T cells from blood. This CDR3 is CASSLGQVSNQPQHF. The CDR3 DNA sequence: TGCGCCAGCAGTCTTGGACAGGTTAGCAATCAGCCCCAGCATTTT.